This T cell receptor (beta chain) was identified during a study of regulatory T cells in long-lasting Graves disease. Study results and caveats: Among persistent patients, a larger number of public clonotypes were shared (roughly 2,700) than among newly diagnosed patients (just over 950).

Time point: newly diagnosed GD, antithyroid drugs for less than 3 months. Researchers made the TCR library from RNA that was extracted from PBMCs. Patients all came to the study from an endocrinology department in Xi'an, China. The authors built TCR beta libraries using iRepertoire HTBI primers and Arm-PCR of CDR3 regions. TCRdb re-analysed the multiplex PCR reads in MiXCR, keeping a single row per CDR3 protein. Among 620,000 or so distinct CDR3 sequences listed, roughly 15% were seen once. This clonotype was seen at least ten times. Its specificity is not known. V shed 6 bases and J 5 bases; nucleotides not matched to a gene: 6. Germline CDR1 reads SNHLY; CDR2 reads FYNNEI. CDR3 length: 16 residues. This sample was shared with a second study, whose subject was T cells in Graves' hyperthyroidism and ophthalmopathy. This second study notes: Progression to ophthalmopathy was predicted a median of roughly 6.6 months early.

This TCR derives from a woman under 40 with Graves disease. The sample consisted of peripheral blood mononuclear cells (PBMCs), taken at new diagnosis, from a patient treated with antithyroid drugs. The V and J genes are TRBV2 and TRBJ2-1; TRBD2 agrees at 14 bases. The CDR3 spells CASSLGLAGGHNEQFF. In DNA form, the CDR3 reads TGTGCCAGCAGCCTCGGACTAGCGGGAGGCCACAATGAGCAGTTCTTC.